This TCR beta chain came from a study of blood T cell repertoires in COVID-19. Sequencing was performed with immunoSEQ multiplex PCR; in TCRdb, only in-frame clones are kept and a portion is missing. The sample shows 340,000 or so clones, around 86% of them seen only once. This clone has just one count. Different DNA sequences within this sample yield the same CDR3. The CDR3 spans 16 residues. Germline CDR1 and CDR2: KGHDR and SFDVKD. The trim removed 3 bases at V and 1 base at J, leaving 3 bases unmatched. This chain uses TRBV24-1 with TRBJ2-1; 9 bases align to TRBD1. Sequenced: peripheral blood. The TCR originated in a man between 45 and 60 years old with active or convalescent COVID-19. The CDR3 DNA reads TGTGCCACCAGTGATCCCGGGACAGGGTCCTACAATGAGCAGTTCTTC. Its protein product is CATSDPGTGSYNEQFF.